This T cell receptor (beta chain) stems from a study of early T cells in non-severe SARS-CoV-2 infection. About the study: Sequenced bulk RNA came from whole blood that was unsorted, and chains were unpaired.

The ends lost 6 bases at V and 1 base at J; junction bases unmatched: 5. The germline V gene encodes CDR1 MNHEY and CDR2 SVGAGI. The CDR3 sequence is 14 residues long. The protocol attached unique molecular identifiers to individual cDNA molecules. TCRdb itself ran the 5' RACE reads through MiXCR, one entry per CDR3 protein. The profile shows 33,000 or so distinct CDR3 sequences, more than 5% of them singletons. Study results and limitations: There was a bias toward anti-spike CD8 responses in VDJdb matching, which missed private and CD4 specificities.

Many counts were recorded for this clonotype. As yet, its antigen is unknown. This sequence was found in an adult who was a healthcare worker with PCR-confirmed SARS-CoV-2 infection or an uninfected control (not recorded which). The chain links TRBV6-5 to TRBJ2-5; the match to TRBD2 covers 7 bases. Input material: whole blood. In nucleotides, the CDR3 is TGTGCCAGCAGACGCGGGGGACTCCAAGAGACCCAGTACTTC. It yields the protein CASRRGGLQETQYF.